Listed here are 8 T cell receptor beta chains from one sample, sequenced in a study of T cells in Graves' hyperthyroidism and ophthalmopathy (dated by TCRdb to about 2019). Libraries came from multiplex PCR. Sequencing was performed on an Illumina HiSeq 2000. Amplification of TCR beta CDR3 regions was carried out from RNA transcripts. A first-round RT-PCR of the TCR CDR3 used the HTBI primer set with the Qiagen OneStep RT-PCR kit. The raw public data were reprocessed by TCRdb itself: fastp quality trimming at Q25, MiXCR clonotype calling, in-frame beta chains only. Each record represents a unique CDR3 protein, reported with the most common genes and DNA among its rows. For this sample the table gives hundreds of thousands of distinct CDR3 sequences, of which 15% to 17% were detected only once. Clones ranked in the top ten supply roughly an eighth of the sample. The sequenced sample consisted of blood. The receptors originated from a woman under 30 with Graves' hyperthyroidism.

The rearrangement uses TRBV5-1 and TRBJ2-5; 8 nucleotides line up with TRBD2. The length of the CDR3 is 16 residues. Looked up from germline, CDR1 is SGHRS and CDR2 is YFSETQ. V lost 4 bases and J lost 7; bases outside the gene matches: 15. CDR3 sequence reads: CASSRQDGGAPGTQYF. CDR3 nucleotides: TGCGCCAGCAGCCGCCAGGACGGGGGGGCCCCCGGGACCCAGTACTTC.

Concerning this clonotype: This may be a read error: a much more frequent sequence differs by one nucleotide. This rearrangement joins TRBV11-2 to TRBJ2-5, with 7 bases matching TRBD1. Looked up from germline, CDR1 is SGHAT and CDR2 is FQNNGV. The CDR3 is made up of 16 amino acids. CDR3 region: CASSVGTVHLQGTQYF. For the CDR3, the DNA is TGTGCCAGCAGCGTCGGGACAGTCCATCTTCAAGGGACCCAGTACTTC.

This clonotype turned up a few times. V usage is TRBV4-1 and J usage is TRBJ2-7; tentatively, D is TRBD1 (6 bases). V was trimmed by 1 base and J by 2 bases, leaving 15 bases between them. CDR3 length: 16 residues. Germline lookup yields CDR1 MGHRA and CDR2 YSYEKL. Here the CDR3 DNA reads TGCGCCAGCAGCCAAGGAGGACAGTTTCGGACCTACGAGCAGTACTTC. Translating gives CASSQGGQFRTYEQYF.

In its sample, this clonotype was seen many times. This rearrangement joins TRBV7-8 to TRBJ2-1; 14 nucleotides match TRBD2. With V trimmed by 7 bases and J by 7 bases, 9 bases remained unmatched. CDR3 length: 16 amino acids. Germline CDR1 and CDR2: SGHVS and FQNEAQ. CDR3: CASTLRLAGGPNEQFF. For the CDR3, the DNA is TGTGCCAGCACCCTTCGACTAGCGGGGGGGCCGAATGAGCAGTTCTTC.

This clonotype has ten or more counts. This chain connects TRBV12-3 or TRBV12-4 to TRBJ2-5; tentatively, D is TRBD1 (6 bases). V shed 5 bases and J shed 4 bases, with 14 bases lying between them. The CDR3 runs 14 residues. DNA for the CDR3: TGTGCCAGCAGTAGTTTACAGGGATTAGAGACCCAGTACTTC. Encoded protein: CASSSLQGLETQYF.

The chain employs TRBV13 and TRBJ2-3, with 8 nucleotides matching TRBD1. Looked up from germline, CDR1 is PRHDT and CDR2 is FYEKMQ (reference sequence). The CDR3 runs to 16 residues. The ends lost 5 bases at V and 1 base at J; junction bases unmatched: 8. CDR3 sequence reads: CASSLPGGAGTDTQYF. The CDR3 coding sequence is TGTGCCAGCAGCCTCCCAGGGGGCGCGGGCACAGATACGCAGTATTTT. The full variable domain, with the rest looked up from reference TRBV13 and TRBJ2-3, is AAGVIQSPRHLIKEKRETATLKCYPIPRHDTVYWYQQGPGQDPQFLISFYEKMQSDKGSIPDRFSAQQFSDYHSELNMSSLELGDSALYFCASSLPGGAGTDTQYFGPGTRLTVL.

With respect to this clonotype: A read error may explain this, as a much larger clone is one base away. This chain uses TRBV20-1 with TRBJ1-5, with TRBD1 matching over 7 bases. CDR3 size: 13 residues. The trim removed 1 base at V and 4 bases at J, leaving 1 base unmatched. In germline, CDR1 is DFQATT, CDR2 SNEGSKA (reference sequence). This chain's CDR3 is CSARAQGNQPQHF. CDR3 sequence (DNA): TGCAGTGCTAGAGCACAGGGGAATCAGCCCCAGCATTTT.

This clonotype was seen ten or more times. The gene calls are TRBV20-1 and TRBJ1-2; D is unresolved. The CDR3 is made up of 14 amino acids. Germline V CDR1 and CDR2: DFQATT, SNEGSKA (reference sequence). V was trimmed by 3 bases and J by 4 bases, leaving 15 bases between them. The CDR3 here is CSASYDSAGYGYTF. For the CDR3, the DNA is TGCAGTGCTAGTTACGACTCTGCCGGCTATGGCTACACCTTC.